Described below is a single T cell receptor (beta chain) sequence and its context. Its antigen is unknown. This could be a read error, since a much larger clone is one nucleotide away. The CDR3 does not close with the conserved phenylalanine or tryptophan, likely indicating a read error. Source study methods: Junction-only immunoSEQ data arrived without quality scores, meaning filtering differed. Profiled with immunoSEQ multiplex PCR; TCRdb holds only in-frame clones, not every one. Clone size and V and J calls were adopted from that table, with D and trimming inferred from the DNA. The profile shows 450,000 to 650,000 clones, around three quarters of them singletons. The sample comes from a study of shared clonotypes between healthy human individuals. Findings and limits, study-wide: The study sampled only blood, and tissue repertoires likely differ.

This CDR3 contains 12 residues. Germline CDR1 reads GTSNPN; CDR2 reads SVGIG (reference sequence). V lost 1 base, J lost 4 bases, and 1 base stayed unmatched. The receptor was isolated from a woman aged 40 to 50 in good health. Some clones in this sample may be carry-over from other donors' samples. The sequencing input was PBMCs. The chain employs TRBV30 and TRBJ2-7; 7 nucleotides line up with TRBD2. The CDR3 region is CAWSGGGYEQYL. CDR3 DNA: TGTGCCTGGAGTGGGGGGGGTTACGAGCAGTACCTC.